This is a list of T cell receptor beta chains from one sample in a study of response to subunit inactivated influenza vaccine. TCRdb processed the RT-PCR reads anew with MiXCR; each CDR3 protein has one entry. Of about 620,000 distinct CDR3 sequences listed, around 11% were seen once; the top ten hold more than 9.5%. These records were also assigned to another study, of T cells expressing NK-cell markers.

The material was PBMCs from blood, obtained on the day of vaccination. These receptors were collected from a man aged 50 or older who received an inactivated influenza vaccine. Each CDR3 is given with its conserved first and last residue. D genes are given only for firm matches. The size entry is marked missing in some rows and otherwise reads once, few, many or a size class.

v_gene: TRBV6-2/TRBV6-3; d_gene: TRBD2; j_gene: TRBJ2-7; abundance: few; CDR3aa: CASRAGGLEQYF
v_gene: TRBV6-4; d_gene: TRBD2; j_gene: TRBJ2-1; abundance: NA; CDR3aa: CASSDSPLLAGGPYNEQFF
v_gene: TRBV7-2; d_gene: NA; j_gene: TRBJ2-1; abundance: NA; CDR3aa: CASSSQVGGEQFF
v_gene: TRBV10-3; d_gene: TRBD2; j_gene: TRBJ2-7; abundance: NA; CDR3aa: CAIRGVTSGLYEQYF
v_gene: TRBV20-1; d_gene: NA; j_gene: TRBJ2-7; abundance: many; CDR3aa: CSARDTRGSYEQYF
v_gene: TRBV20-1; d_gene: TRBD1; j_gene: TRBJ2-7; abundance: NA; CDR3aa: CSARVGTGGYEQYF
v_gene: TRBV11-2; d_gene: NA; j_gene: TRBJ2-1; abundance: few; CDR3aa: CASSLPLRKNEQFF
v_gene: TRBV20-1; d_gene: NA; j_gene: TRBJ2-7; abundance: NA; CDR3aa: CSAKRDNTYEQYF
v_gene: TRBV19; d_gene: NA; j_gene: TRBJ2-1; abundance: few; CDR3aa: CASSIGHLSSYNEQFF
v_gene: TRBV20-1; d_gene: NA; j_gene: TRBJ2-7; abundance: few; CDR3aa: CSARLPGYRSEQYF
v_gene: TRBV10-3; d_gene: NA; j_gene: TRBJ1-1; abundance: few; CDR3aa: CAISEVWDGHTEAFF
v_gene: TRBV20-1; d_gene: NA; j_gene: TRBJ1-6; abundance: NA; CDR3aa: CSANDRYNSPLHF
v_gene: TRBV5-8; d_gene: TRBD1; j_gene: TRBJ1-4; abundance: NA; CDR3aa: CASSDPPGTGGEKLFF
v_gene: TRBV28; d_gene: TRBD1; j_gene: TRBJ2-7; abundance: NA; CDR3aa: CATYPGTGFYEQYF
v_gene: TRBV6-1; d_gene: NA; j_gene: TRBJ2-3; abundance: NA; CDR3aa: CASSPIGMGTDTQYF
v_gene: TRBV24-1; d_gene: TRBD2; j_gene: TRBJ2-5; abundance: many; CDR3aa: CATSDRTSGPETQYF
v_gene: TRBV7-9; d_gene: NA; j_gene: TRBJ2-5; abundance: NA; CDR3aa: CASSFSSSGTQYF
v_gene: TRBV7-2; d_gene: NA; j_gene: TRBJ2-7; abundance: few; CDR3aa: CASSLVGGLRYEQYF
v_gene: TRBV11-2; d_gene: NA; j_gene: TRBJ1-6; abundance: few; CDR3aa: CASSFPGVTPLHF
v_gene: TRBV28; d_gene: TRBD2; j_gene: TRBJ2-1; abundance: many; CDR3aa: CATGTTYNEQFF
v_gene: TRBV7-8; d_gene: NA; j_gene: TRBJ2-2; abundance: few; CDR3aa: CASSFKRGTGELFF
v_gene: TRBV12-3/TRBV12-4; d_gene: TRBD1; j_gene: TRBJ1-2; abundance: NA; CDR3aa: CASSLGDRGLYGYTF
v_gene: TRBV9; d_gene: TRBD2; j_gene: TRBJ2-5; abundance: many; CDR3aa: CASSGSKGLAGVRETQYF
v_gene: TRBV20-1; d_gene: TRBD1; j_gene: TRBJ2-3; abundance: few; CDR3aa: CSAPDQTGGRTDTQYF
v_gene: TRBV30; d_gene: NA; j_gene: TRBJ2-6; abundance: few; CDR3aa: CAWSKPGRSGANVLTF
v_gene: TRBV5-1; d_gene: NA; j_gene: TRBJ2-5; abundance: few; CDR3aa: CASSIQGGQETQYF
v_gene: TRBV28; d_gene: NA; j_gene: TRBJ2-7; abundance: NA; CDR3aa: CASSLLGSRGDEQYF
v_gene: TRBV2; d_gene: NA; j_gene: TRBJ1-1; abundance: few; CDR3aa: CASALGEAFF
v_gene: TRBV9; d_gene: TRBD1; j_gene: TRBJ1-5; abundance: few; CDR3aa: CASSPGTGQNNQPQHF
v_gene: TRBV5-1; d_gene: NA; j_gene: TRBJ1-2; abundance: few; CDR3aa: CASSLEVSGAGYTF
v_gene: TRBV12-3/TRBV12-4; d_gene: TRBD1; j_gene: TRBJ1-6; abundance: few; CDR3aa: CASTPDRTGSPLHF
v_gene: TRBV13; d_gene: NA; j_gene: TRBJ2-7; abundance: once; CDR3aa: CASRIRTAREQYF
v_gene: TRBV7-2; d_gene: TRBD1; j_gene: TRBJ2-5; abundance: few; CDR3aa: CASSFDRAVETQYF
v_gene: TRBV5-1; d_gene: NA; j_gene: TRBJ2-3; abundance: NA; CDR3aa: CASSVGGPDTQYF
v_gene: TRBV15; d_gene: NA; j_gene: TRBJ2-7; abundance: NA; CDR3aa: CATSRVNYEQYF
v_gene: TRBV28; d_gene: NA; j_gene: TRBJ1-3; abundance: NA; CDR3aa: CASSRVNTIYF
v_gene: TRBV19; d_gene: TRBD1; j_gene: TRBJ1-1; abundance: NA; CDR3aa: CAVIGQVNTEAFF
v_gene: TRBV12-3/TRBV12-4; d_gene: NA; j_gene: TRBJ2-3; abundance: NA; CDR3aa: CASGATGRDTQYF
v_gene: TRBV12-3/TRBV12-4; d_gene: NA; j_gene: TRBJ2-7; abundance: few; CDR3aa: CASSLFYGAEQYF
v_gene: TRBV19; d_gene: NA; j_gene: TRBJ1-1; abundance: NA; CDR3aa: CASNDEGRTEAFF